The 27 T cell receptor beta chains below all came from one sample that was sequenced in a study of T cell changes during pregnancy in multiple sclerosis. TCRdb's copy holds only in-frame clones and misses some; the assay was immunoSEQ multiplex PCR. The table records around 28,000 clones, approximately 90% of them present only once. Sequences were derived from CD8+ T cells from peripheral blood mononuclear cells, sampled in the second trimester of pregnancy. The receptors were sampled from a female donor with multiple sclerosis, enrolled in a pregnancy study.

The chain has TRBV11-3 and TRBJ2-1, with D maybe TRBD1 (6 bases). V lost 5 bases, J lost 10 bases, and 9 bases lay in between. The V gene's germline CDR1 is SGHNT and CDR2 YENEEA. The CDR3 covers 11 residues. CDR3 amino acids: CASSLGAEQFF. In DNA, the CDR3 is TGTGCCAGCAGCCTGGGGGCAGAGCAGTTCTTC.

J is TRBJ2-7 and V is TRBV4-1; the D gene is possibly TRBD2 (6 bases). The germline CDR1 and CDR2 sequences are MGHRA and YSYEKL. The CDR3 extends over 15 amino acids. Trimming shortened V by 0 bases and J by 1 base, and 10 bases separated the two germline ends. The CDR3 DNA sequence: TGCGCCAGCAGCCAAGAAGAGGCGGGATCCTACGAGCAGTACTTC. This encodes CASSQEEAGSYEQYF.

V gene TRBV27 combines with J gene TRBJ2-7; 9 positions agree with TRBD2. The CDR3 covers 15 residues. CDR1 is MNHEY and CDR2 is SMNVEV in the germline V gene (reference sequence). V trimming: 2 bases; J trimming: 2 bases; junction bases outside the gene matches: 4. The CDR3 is CASSLKAGGAYEQYF. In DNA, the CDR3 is TGTGCCAGCAGTTTAAAAGCGGGAGGTGCCTACGAGCAGTACTTC.

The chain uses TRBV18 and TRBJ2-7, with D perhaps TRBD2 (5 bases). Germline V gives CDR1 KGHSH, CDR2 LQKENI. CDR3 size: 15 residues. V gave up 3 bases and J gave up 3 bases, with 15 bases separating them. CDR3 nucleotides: TGTGCCAGCTCACCGGATCTAGCCGTCGGCTACGAGCAGTACTTC. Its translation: CASSPDLAVGYEQYF.

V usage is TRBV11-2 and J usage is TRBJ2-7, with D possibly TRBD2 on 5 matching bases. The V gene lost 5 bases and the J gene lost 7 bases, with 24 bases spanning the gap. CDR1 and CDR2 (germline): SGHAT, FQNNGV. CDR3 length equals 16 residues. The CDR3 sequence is CASSGGSVPGLWEQYF. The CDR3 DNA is TGTGCCAGCAGCGGAGGTAGCGTTCCAGGCCTTTGGGAGCAGTACTTC. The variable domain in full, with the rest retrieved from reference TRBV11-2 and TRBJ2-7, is EAGVAQSPRYKIIEKRQSVAFWCNPISGHATLYWYQQILGQGPKLLIQFQNNGVVDDSQLPKDRFSAERLKGVDSTLKIQPAKLEDSAVYLCASSGGSVPGLWEQYFGPGTRLTVT.

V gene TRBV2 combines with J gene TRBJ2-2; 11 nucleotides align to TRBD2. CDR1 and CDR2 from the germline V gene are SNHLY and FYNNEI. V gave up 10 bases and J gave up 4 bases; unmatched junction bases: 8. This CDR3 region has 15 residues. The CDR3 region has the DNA TGTGCCACTCAGGGGGGACTAGCGGCCACCGGGGAGCTGTTTTTT. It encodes CATQGGLAATGELFF.

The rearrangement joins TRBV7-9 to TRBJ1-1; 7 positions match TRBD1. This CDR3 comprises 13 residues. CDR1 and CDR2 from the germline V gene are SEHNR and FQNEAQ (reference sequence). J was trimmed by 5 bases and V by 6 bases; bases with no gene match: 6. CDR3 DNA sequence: TGTGCCAGCAGGACAGGGTACGGGACTGAAGCTTTCTTT. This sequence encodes CASRTGYGTEAFF.

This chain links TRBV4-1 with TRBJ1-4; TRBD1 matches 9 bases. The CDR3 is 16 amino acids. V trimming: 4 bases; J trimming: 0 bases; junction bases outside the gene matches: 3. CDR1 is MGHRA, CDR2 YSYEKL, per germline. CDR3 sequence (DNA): TGCGCCAGCAGCCGCCGACAGGGGGCAACTAATGAAAAACTGTTTTTT. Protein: CASSRRQGATNEKLFF.

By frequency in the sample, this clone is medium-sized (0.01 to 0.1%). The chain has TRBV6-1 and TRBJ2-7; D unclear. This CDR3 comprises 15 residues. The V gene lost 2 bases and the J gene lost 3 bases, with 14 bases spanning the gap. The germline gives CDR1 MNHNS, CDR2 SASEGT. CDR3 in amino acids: CASSEWSRQDYEQYF. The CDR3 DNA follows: TGTGCCAGCAGTGAATGGTCCCGGCAGGACTACGAGCAGTACTTC.

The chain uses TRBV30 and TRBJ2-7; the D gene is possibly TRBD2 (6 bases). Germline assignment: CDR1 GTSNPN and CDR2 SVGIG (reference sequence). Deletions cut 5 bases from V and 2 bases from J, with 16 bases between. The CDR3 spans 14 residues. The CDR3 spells CAWAGSREPYEQYF. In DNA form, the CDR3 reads TGTGCCTGGGCGGGGAGCAGGGAGCCCTACGAGCAGTACTTC.

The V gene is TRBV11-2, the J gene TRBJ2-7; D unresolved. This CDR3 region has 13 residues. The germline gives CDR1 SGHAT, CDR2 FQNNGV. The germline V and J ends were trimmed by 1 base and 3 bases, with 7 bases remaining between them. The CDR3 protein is CASSLVGDYEQYF. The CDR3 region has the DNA TGTGCCAGCAGCTTAGTCGGAGACTACGAGCAGTACTTC.

CDR3 loop: CASSQDLESSGNTIYF. For the CDR3, the DNA is TGCGCCAGCAGCCAAGATCTGGAGAGCTCTGGAAACACCATATATTTT. The rearrangement uses TRBV4-3 and TRBJ1-3, with D unclear. V lost 0 bases to trimming and J lost 0 bases, with 9 bases between them. CDR3 length: 16 amino acids. The V gene's germline CDR1 is LGHNA and CDR2 YSLEER.

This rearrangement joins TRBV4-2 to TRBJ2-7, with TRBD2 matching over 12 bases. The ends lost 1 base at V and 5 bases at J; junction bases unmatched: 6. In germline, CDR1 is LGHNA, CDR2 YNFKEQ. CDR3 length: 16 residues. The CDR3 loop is CASSQGKTSGGNEQYF. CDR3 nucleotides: TGTGCCAGCAGCCAAGGGAAGACTAGCGGGGGCAACGAGCAGTACTTC.

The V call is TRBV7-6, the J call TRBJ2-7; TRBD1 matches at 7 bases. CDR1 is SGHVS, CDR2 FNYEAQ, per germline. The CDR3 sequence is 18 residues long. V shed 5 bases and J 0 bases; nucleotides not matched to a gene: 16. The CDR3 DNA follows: TGTGCCAGCAGCCGGTACGACAGGGAGCCGGGGCACTCCTACGAGCAGTACTTC. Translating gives CASSRYDREPGHSYEQYF.

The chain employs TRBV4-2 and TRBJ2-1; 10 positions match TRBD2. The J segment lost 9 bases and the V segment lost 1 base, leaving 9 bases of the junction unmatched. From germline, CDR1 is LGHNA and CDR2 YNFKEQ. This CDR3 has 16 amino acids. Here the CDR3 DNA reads TGTGCCAGCAGCCAAGCTTTGGGGACTAGCGCTCTTGAGCAGTTCTTC. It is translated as CASSQALGTSALEQFF.

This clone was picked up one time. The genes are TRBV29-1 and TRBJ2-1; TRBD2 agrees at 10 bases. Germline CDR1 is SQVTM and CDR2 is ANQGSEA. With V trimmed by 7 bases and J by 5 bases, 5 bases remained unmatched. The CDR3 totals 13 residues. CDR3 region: CSAYGLADNEQFF. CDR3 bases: TGCAGCGCATACGGACTAGCGGACAATGAGCAGTTCTTC.

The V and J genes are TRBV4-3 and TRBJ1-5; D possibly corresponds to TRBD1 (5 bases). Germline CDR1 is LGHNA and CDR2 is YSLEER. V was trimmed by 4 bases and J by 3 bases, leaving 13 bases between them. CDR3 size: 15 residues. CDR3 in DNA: TGCGCCAGCAGCCGCGGACACTTCACCAATCAGCCCCAGCATTTT. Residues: CASSRGHFTNQPQHF.

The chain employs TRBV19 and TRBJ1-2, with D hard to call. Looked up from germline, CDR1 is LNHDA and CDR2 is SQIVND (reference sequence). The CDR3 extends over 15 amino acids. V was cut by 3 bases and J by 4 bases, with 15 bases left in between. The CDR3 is CASSISGDDGYGYTF. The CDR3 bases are TGTGCCAGTAGTATTTCCGGGGATGATGGCTATGGCTACACCTTC.

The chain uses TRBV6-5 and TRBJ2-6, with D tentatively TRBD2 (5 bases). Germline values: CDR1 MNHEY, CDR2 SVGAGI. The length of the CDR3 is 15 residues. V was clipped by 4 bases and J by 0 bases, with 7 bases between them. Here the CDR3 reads CASSSGISGANVLTF. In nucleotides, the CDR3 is TGTGCCAGCAGTTCGGGGATCTCTGGGGCCAACGTCCTGACTTTC.

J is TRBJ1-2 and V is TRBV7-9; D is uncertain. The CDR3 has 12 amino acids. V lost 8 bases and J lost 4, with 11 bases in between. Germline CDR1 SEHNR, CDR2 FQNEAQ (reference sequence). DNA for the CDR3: TGTGCCAGCCTGGAAGCGACCTATGGCTACACCTTC. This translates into CASLEATYGYTF.

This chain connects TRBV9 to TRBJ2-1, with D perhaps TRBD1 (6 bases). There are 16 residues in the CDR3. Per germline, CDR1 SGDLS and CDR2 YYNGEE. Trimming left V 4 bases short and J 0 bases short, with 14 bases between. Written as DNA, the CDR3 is TGTGCCAGCAGCCCCATAGGGGGTAGCTCCTACAATGAGCAGTTCTTC. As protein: CASSPIGGSSYNEQFF.

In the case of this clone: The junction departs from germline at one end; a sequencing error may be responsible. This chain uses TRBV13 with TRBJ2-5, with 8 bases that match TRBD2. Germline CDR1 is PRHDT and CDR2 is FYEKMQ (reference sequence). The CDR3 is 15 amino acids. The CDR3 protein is CASNLAGNHQETQYF. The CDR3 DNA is TGTGCCAGCAACTTAGCGGGAAATCACCAAGAGACCCAGTACTTC.

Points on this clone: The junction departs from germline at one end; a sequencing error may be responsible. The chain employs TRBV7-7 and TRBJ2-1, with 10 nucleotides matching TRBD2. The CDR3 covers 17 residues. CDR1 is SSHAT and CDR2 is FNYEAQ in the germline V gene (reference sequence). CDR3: CASSNGLAVSSYNEQFF. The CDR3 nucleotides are TGTGCTAGCAGCAATGGACTAGCGGTCAGCTCCTACAATGAGCAGTTCTTC.

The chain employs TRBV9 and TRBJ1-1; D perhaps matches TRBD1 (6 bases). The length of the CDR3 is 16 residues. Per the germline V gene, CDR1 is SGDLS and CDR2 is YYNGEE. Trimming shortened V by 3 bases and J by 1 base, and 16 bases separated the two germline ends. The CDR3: CASSAISIQGNTEAFF. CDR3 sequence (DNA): TGTGCCAGCAGCGCAATCTCTATACAGGGGAACACTGAAGCTTTCTTT.

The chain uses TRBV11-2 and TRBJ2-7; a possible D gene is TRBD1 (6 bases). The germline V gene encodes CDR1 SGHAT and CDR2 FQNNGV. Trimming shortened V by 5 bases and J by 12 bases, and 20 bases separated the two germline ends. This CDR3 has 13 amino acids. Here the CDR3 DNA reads TGTGCCAGCAGCGTTTACCCAGGGGCCACGTTGTACTTC. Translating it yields CASSVYPGATLYF.

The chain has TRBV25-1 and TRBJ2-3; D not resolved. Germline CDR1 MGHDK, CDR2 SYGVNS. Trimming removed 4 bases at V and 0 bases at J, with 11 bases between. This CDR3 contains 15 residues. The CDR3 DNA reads TGTGCCAGCAGTGTTGGCGGAGCTAGCACAGATACGCAGTATTTT. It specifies CASSVGGASTDTQYF.

CDR3 residues: CASSPTQGGEGYGYTF. The CDR3, as DNA: TGTGCCAGCAGCCCGACCCAGGGAGGGGAGGGGTATGGCTACACCTTC. The chain joins TRBV4-2 to TRBJ1-2, with D tentatively TRBD1 (5 bases). Trimming took 4 bases from V and 5 from J, leaving 20 bases between them. Per germline, CDR1 LGHNA and CDR2 YNFKEQ. CDR3 length: 16 amino acids.